These 27 T cell receptor beta chains share one sample of origin, sequenced in a study of technical replicates of blood from several donors. Assay used: immunoSEQ multiplex PCR; TCRdb lists only in-frame clones, some missing. Of more than 65,000 clones in the sample, over 90% were seen once. The specimen sequenced was T cells isolated from PBMCs. The receptors come from a human donor in good health.

Only one count was recorded for this clone. This sequence joins TRBV10-3 and TRBJ2-7, with D uncertain. The CDR3 contains 13 residues. The V end was cut by 4 bases, the J end by 0 bases, with 7 bases between. Germline V gene data show CDR1 as ENHRY and CDR2 as SYGVKD. In DNA, the CDR3 is TGTGCCATCAGTGGCCAGGACTCCTACGAGCAGTACTTC. It encodes CAISGQDSYEQYF.

This chain connects TRBV11-2 to TRBJ2-1; D is ambiguous. V shed 1 base and J shed 4 bases, with 11 bases lying between them. Per germline, CDR1 SGHAT and CDR2 FQNNGV. The length of the CDR3 is 15 residues. The CDR3 loop reads CASSLVSLVYNEQFF. CDR3 coding DNA: TGTGCCAGCAGCTTAGTTTCTTTAGTATACAATGAGCAGTTCTTC.

The genes are TRBV5-6 and TRBJ2-7; TRBD2 matches 8 bases. V lost 2 bases and J lost 0; bases outside the gene matches: 10. CDR3 length: 17 residues. CDR1 is SGHDT and CDR2 is YYEEEE in the germline V gene. CDR3 nucleotides: TGTGCCAGCAGCTTAAGCGGGAGCTTTGCAGGCTCCTACGAGCAGTACTTC. It yields the protein CASSLSGSFAGSYEQYF. The full variable domain, rest sourced from reference TRBV5-6 and TRBJ2-7, is DAGVTQSPTHLIKTRGQQVTLRCSPKSGHDTVSWYQQALGQGPQFIFQYYEEEERQRGNFPDRFSGHQFPNYSSELNVNALLLGDSALYLCASSLSGSFAGSYEQYFGPGTRLTVT.

The chain joins TRBV29-1 to TRBJ1-1; 9 bases match TRBD1. The ends lost 7 bases at V and 3 bases at J; junction bases unmatched: 6. Germline V gene lookup returns CDR1 SQVTM and CDR2 ANQGSEA. The CDR3 has 13 residues. The CDR3 bases are TGCAGCGGCGAGACAGGGGGGGACACTGAAGCTTTCTTT. As protein: CSGETGGDTEAFF.

The V call is TRBV2, the J call TRBJ1-1; 8 bases align to TRBD1. Per the germline V gene, CDR1 is SNHLY and CDR2 is FYNNEI. V gave up 4 bases and J gave up 0 bases; unmatched junction bases: 7. CDR3 length equals 16 residues. The DNA for the CDR3 is TGTGCCAGCAGTGGGGACAGGTCGGGGTTGAACACTGAAGCTTTCTTT. Its protein product is CASSGDRSGLNTEAFF.

This chain joins TRBV29-1 and TRBJ2-1; TRBD2 agrees at 13 bases. Per germline, CDR1 SQVTM and CDR2 ANQGSEA. The ends lost 7 bases at V and 10 bases at J; junction bases unmatched: 7. The CDR3 is 13 residues long. CDR3 nucleotide sequence: TGCAGCGAGGGGACTAGCGGGAAGGGCGAGCAGTTCTTC. Translated, it gives CSEGTSGKGEQFF.

This clone was seen just once. The chain links TRBV28 to TRBJ2-7; 8 bases match TRBD2. Looked up from germline, CDR1 is MDHEN and CDR2 is SYDVKM. V lost 5 bases to trimming and J lost 2 bases; unmatched junction nucleotides: 8. The CDR3 has 15 residues. The CDR3 DNA reads TGTGCCAGCAGTCCCGGGGGGGGACGCACCTACGAGCAGTACTTC. It is translated as CASSPGGGRTYEQYF.

This chain connects TRBV29-1 to TRBJ2-2; 9 bases map to TRBD1. Losses at the gene ends were 7 bases for V and 4 bases for J; bases not matched to a gene: 7. The germline V gene has CDR1 SQVTM and CDR2 ANQGSEA. The CDR3 has 14 amino acids. The CDR3 is CSAPGTGTTGELFF. The CDR3 nucleotides are TGCAGCGCCCCTGGGACAGGGACCACCGGGGAGCTGTTTTTT.

The rearrangement uses TRBV9 and TRBJ2-4; TRBD2 agrees at 8 bases. This CDR3 has 15 amino acids. The ends lost 3 bases at V and 3 bases at J; junction bases unmatched: 5. The germline V gene has CDR1 SGDLS and CDR2 YYNGEE. The CDR3 coding sequence is TGTGCCAGCAGCGCCCCGGGAGGGGTCAAAAACATTCAGTACTTC. It codes for CASSAPGGVKNIQYF.

V is TRBV15 and J is TRBJ2-7; 7 nucleotides match TRBD1. Germline V lookup: CDR1 LNHNV, CDR2 YYDKDF (reference sequence). The CDR3 contains 15 residues. Unmatched junction bases numbered 5, after V lost 0 bases and J lost 3 bases. The CDR3 DNA reads TGTGCCACCAGCAGAGATATAGGGGGCTACTACGAGCAGTACTTC. This gives the protein CATSRDIGGYYEQYF.

CDR3 protein: CASSLERLNEQFF. The CDR3 coding sequence is TGTGCCAGCAGCTTGGAGAGACTTAATGAGCAGTTCTTC. This chain uses TRBV7-9 with TRBJ2-1, with D hard to call. The V gene lost 3 bases and the J gene lost 7 bases, with 10 bases spanning the gap. This CDR3 is built from 13 residues. Germline V gives CDR1 SEHNR, CDR2 FQNEAQ (reference sequence). Complete variable domain (other parts from reference TRBV7-9 and TRBJ2-1): DTGVSQNPRHKITKRGQNVTFRCDPISEHNRLYWYRQTLGQGPEFLTYFQNEAQLEKSRLLSDRFSAERPKGSFSTLEIQRTEQGDSAMYLCASSLERLNEQFFGPGTRLTVL.

The genes are TRBV15 and TRBJ2-3; D is undetermined. CDR1 is LNHNV and CDR2 is YYDKDF in the germline V gene (reference sequence). V lost 2 bases and J 2 bases, leaving 11 bases between the germline ends. The CDR3 is 15 amino acids. The CDR3 protein is CATSRTIPPTDTQYF. As DNA, the CDR3 is TGTGCCACCAGCAGAACAATCCCCCCCACAGATACGCAGTATTTT.

The chain couples TRBV28 to TRBJ1-5, with no clear D. The CDR3 sequence is 14 residues long. With 3 bases removed from V and 0 bases from J, the gap between germline ends came to 6 bases. Germline CDR1 is MDHEN and CDR2 is SYDVKM. The CDR3, as DNA: TGTGCCAGCAGTTTTGCGGGTAGCAATCAGCCCCAGCATTTT. Translating gives CASSFAGSNQPQHF.

The rearrangement links TRBV6-1 to TRBJ2-2; 7 bases align to TRBD1. CDR3 size: 17 residues. Trimming removed 2 bases from V and 4 bases from J; junction bases left unmatched: 10. Germline assignment: CDR1 MNHNS and CDR2 SASEGT. The CDR3 DNA is TGTGCCAGCAGTGAATCCGCGTACAGGGGAGCCACCGGGGAGCTGTTTTTT. This gives the protein CASSESAYRGATGELFF.

The chain recombines TRBV28 with TRBJ2-3; D possibly corresponds to TRBD2 (5 bases). The V end was cut by 3 bases, the J end by 4 bases, with 17 bases between. The CDR3 sequence is 16 residues long. Per the germline V gene, CDR1 is MDHEN and CDR2 is SYDVKM. As DNA, the CDR3 is TGTGCCAGCAGTTTTGCTATCGGGGATTTTGCAGATACGCAGTATTTT. Translation gives CASSFAIGDFADTQYF.

This chain connects TRBV5-1 to TRBJ2-5; 8 positions agree with TRBD2. The trim removed 4 bases at V and 7 bases at J, leaving 3 bases unmatched. The CDR3 loop spans 12 amino acids. Germline lookup yields CDR1 SGHRS and CDR2 YFSETQ. CDR3 region: CASSAGGVTQYF. The DNA for the CDR3 is TGCGCCAGCAGCGCCGGGGGGGTGACCCAGTACTTC.

The chain links TRBV30 to TRBJ2-7, with a possible D match to TRBD2 (5 bases). CDR3 size: 11 residues. Trimming shortened V by 2 bases and J by 4 bases, and 6 bases separated the two germline ends. The germline V gene encodes CDR1 GTSNPN and CDR2 SVGIG (reference sequence). CDR3 in amino acids: CAWSREYEQYF. The CDR3 nucleotides are TGTGCCTGGAGTAGGGAGTACGAGCAGTACTTC.

This clone has only one observation. V gene TRBV6-5 combines with J gene TRBJ2-1, with D possibly matching TRBD2 (6 bases). The CDR3 totals 12 residues. From germline, CDR1 is MNHEY and CDR2 SVGAGI. Trimming took off 8 bases at V and 5 bases at J, with 10 bases between the two ends. The CDR3 DNA reads TGTGCCAGCGCCGGGGGAAACAATGAGCAGTTCTTC. Its protein product is CASAGGNNEQFF.

This chain joins TRBV13 and TRBJ2-3; 11 bases are shared with TRBD2. The CDR3 runs 16 residues. Germline V gene sequence: CDR1 PRHDT, CDR2 FYEKMQ (reference sequence). V shed 4 bases and J 2 bases; nucleotides not matched to a gene: 5. This CDR3 is CASSSRLAGPTDTQYF. In DNA form, the CDR3 reads TGTGCCAGCAGCTCAAGACTAGCGGGACCCACAGATACGCAGTATTTT. Filled out from reference TRBV13 and TRBJ2-3, the complete variable domain reads AAGVIQSPRHLIKEKRETATLKCYPIPRHDTVYWYQQGPGQDPQFLISFYEKMQSDKGSIPDRFSAQQFSDYHSELNMSSLELGDSALYFCASSSRLAGPTDTQYFGPGTRLTVL.

This clone was found once. This chain connects TRBV27 to TRBJ2-1; no clear D. CDR3 length equals 12 residues. Trimming removed 5 bases from V and 8 bases from J, with 10 bases in between. Looked up from germline, CDR1 is MNHEY and CDR2 is SMNVEV (reference sequence). This CDR3 reads CASSERLDEQFF. The CDR3 DNA sequence: TGTGCCAGCAGTGAAAGACTGGATGAGCAGTTCTTC.

This clone came up once. The rearrangement links TRBV27 to TRBJ1-1, with 10 positions matching TRBD1. V was pared by 6 bases and J by 1 base, with 2 bases of the junction left unmatched. Germline CDR1 reads MNHEY; CDR2 reads SMNVEV (reference sequence). The length of the CDR3 is 14 residues. The chain's CDR3 is CASRDRGGNTEAFF. CDR3 DNA: TGTGCCAGCAGGGACAGGGGGGGGAACACTGAAGCTTTCTTT.

The chain combines TRBV11-2 with TRBJ2-2, with unresolved D. The V gene's germline CDR1 is SGHAT and CDR2 FQNNGV. Deletions cut 7 bases from V and 3 bases from J, with 3 bases between. There are 11 residues in the CDR3. DNA of the CDR3: TGTGCCAGCACTCACACCGGGGAGCTGTTTTTT. This encodes CASTHTGELFF.

The gene calls are TRBV28 and TRBJ2-2, with D possibly being TRBD1 (6 bases). Germline loops: CDR1 MDHEN, CDR2 SYDVKM. CDR3 length: 15 residues. With 2 bases removed from V and 3 bases from J, the gap between germline ends came to 10 bases. This CDR3 is CASSLMGAYTGELFF. The DNA for the CDR3 is TGTGCCAGCAGTTTAATGGGGGCTTACACCGGGGAGCTGTTTTTT. Drawing the rest from reference TRBV28 and TRBJ2-2, the complete variable domain is DVKVTQSSRYLVKRTGEKVFLECVQDMDHENMFWYRQDPGLGLRLIYFSYDVKMKEKGDIPEGYSVSREKKERFSLILESASTNQTSMYLCASSLMGAYTGELFFGEGSRLTVL.

This clone was seen just once. The chain combines TRBV5-1 with TRBJ2-5; TRBD2 matches at 8 bases. Germline V gives CDR1 SGHRS, CDR2 YFSETQ. V shed 0 bases, J shed 1 base, and the junction held 8 bases outside the gene matches. This CDR3 has 17 residues. CDR3 residues: CASSLVVGRGLQETQYF. The CDR3 DNA is TGCGCCAGCAGCTTGGTCGTCGGGAGGGGCCTCCAAGAGACCCAGTACTTC.

This sequence joins TRBV4-1 and TRBJ1-1, with 7 bases fitting TRBD1. CDR1 is MGHRA and CDR2 is YSYEKL in the germline V gene. The V segment lost 4 bases and the J segment 1 base; nucleotides outside the gene matches: 6. This CDR3 is built from 15 residues. The CDR3 region is CASSRPRQGNTEAFF. The CDR3 nucleotides are TGCGCCAGCAGCCGCCCCCGACAGGGGAACACTGAAGCTTTCTTT.

The chain joins TRBV2 to TRBJ1-3; D is ambiguous. The V and J ends lost 4 bases and 0 bases respectively, with 10 bases between them. CDR1 and CDR2 (germline): SNHLY, FYNNEI. This CDR3 has 15 amino acids. The CDR3 DNA sequence: TGTGCCAGCAGTGTTCCTCTGTACTCTGGAAACACCATATATTTT. It codes for CASSVPLYSGNTIYF.

The CDR3, as DNA: TGTGCCAGCGCACCGCGGGCGGCCCTCAATGAGCAGTTCTTC. This translates into CASAPRAALNEQFF. The chain recombines TRBV11-2 with TRBJ2-1; D may be TRBD2 (5 bases). Germline CDR1 reads SGHAT; CDR2 reads FQNNGV. Trimming took off 8 bases at V and 6 bases at J, with 17 bases between the two ends. This CDR3 has 14 residues.